This TCR beta chain is from a study of shared clonotypes between healthy human individuals. At deep level, the assay was performed. The table came from immunoSEQ multiplex PCR; TCRdb's copy has only in-frame clones and leaves some out. The repertoire has around 1.4 million clones, approximately 98.5% of them found once; the top ten carry about 0.34%. The source of this sequence is a man aged 25-45 years in good health. Sequenced: naive CD4+ T cells sorted from blood. Stated subset: CD45RA+ positively selected.

The CDR3 DNA reads TGTGCCAGCAGTCCGCCTGGGGACACTGAAGCTTTCTTT. It translates to CASSPPGDTEAFF. The chain couples TRBV7-3 to TRBJ1-1; D remains ambiguous. Looked up from germline, CDR1 is SGHTA and CDR2 is FQGTGA. This CDR3 is 13 amino acids long. Trimming pared 6 bases from V and 3 bases from J, leaving 11 bases between.